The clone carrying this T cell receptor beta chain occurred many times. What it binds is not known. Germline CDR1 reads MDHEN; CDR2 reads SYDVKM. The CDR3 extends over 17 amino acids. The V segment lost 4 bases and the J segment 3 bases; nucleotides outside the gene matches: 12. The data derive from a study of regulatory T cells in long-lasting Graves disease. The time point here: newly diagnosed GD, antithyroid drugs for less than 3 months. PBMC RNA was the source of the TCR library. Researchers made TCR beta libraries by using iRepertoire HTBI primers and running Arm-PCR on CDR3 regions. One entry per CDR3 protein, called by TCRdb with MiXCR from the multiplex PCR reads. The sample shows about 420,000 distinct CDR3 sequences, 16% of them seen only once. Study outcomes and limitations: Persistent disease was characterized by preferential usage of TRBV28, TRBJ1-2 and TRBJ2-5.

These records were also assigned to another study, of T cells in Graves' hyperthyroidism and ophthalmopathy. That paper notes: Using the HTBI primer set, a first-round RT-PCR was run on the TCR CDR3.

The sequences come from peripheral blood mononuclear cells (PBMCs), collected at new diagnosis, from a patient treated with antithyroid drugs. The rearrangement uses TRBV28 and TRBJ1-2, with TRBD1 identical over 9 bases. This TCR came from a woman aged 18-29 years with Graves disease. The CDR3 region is CASSSGTGLPVDYGYTF. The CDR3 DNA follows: TGTGCCAGCAGTTCCGGGACAGGGCTGCCGGTGGACTATGGCTACACCTTC.